This TCR beta chain was identified during a study of T-cell reconstitution after alpha-beta-depleted transplantation in children. Study-wide points: A year post-transplant, T-cell counts and diversity derived mostly from newly produced T cells.

About this clonotype: The antigen is undetermined.

The CDR3 sequence is 15 residues long. Germline V lookup: CDR1 MNHEY, CDR2 SMNVEV (reference sequence). V dropped 5 bases and J dropped 0 bases, with 14 bases sitting between them. As it was prepared, the TCRbeta library received unique molecular identifiers. MiXCR, run by TCRdb on the PCR reads, gives a single entry per CDR3 protein. The table lists 250,000 to 400,000 distinct CDR3 sequences, roughly 25% of them singletons, with over 9.5% in the top ten. This chain joins TRBV27 and TRBJ2-7; possibly TRBD2 for D (6 bases). This clonotype was obtained from a male patient aged 5 to 17 who had a stem cell transplant for acute lymphoblastic leukemia, so the T cells may come from the graft donor. The sample here was PBMCs, mostly from graft donor cells, taken 180 days after TCRalphabeta/CD19-depleted stem cell transplant. The CDR3 DNA reads TGTGCCAGCAGTCGCCCCTTAGCGGCCTCCTACGAGCAGTACTTC. It specifies CASSRPLAASYEQYF.